This T cell receptor (beta chain) originates from a study of T cell repertoires in cytomegalovirus infection. This clonotype was counted only a few times. What it recognizes is unknown. One entry per CDR3 protein, called by TCRdb with MiXCR from the reads. The table has under 600,000 distinct CDR3 sequences, about 17% seen once; the top ten hold approximately 24%. CDR1 and CDR2 from the germline V gene are LNHDA and SQIVND (reference sequence). The length of the CDR3 is 17 residues. J lost 1 base, V lost 5 bases, and 13 bases had no gene match. General observations from the study: CMV-specific TCR beta clonotypes restricted by HLA-C were the ones dominating the ex vivo response. Cumulative frequency (of public TCR beta family members) identified carriers of CMV plus the relevant HLA.

The chain employs TRBV19 and TRBJ2-7; 8 bases are shared with TRBD1. The source of this sequence is a human donor in good health (CMV status not recorded). Some clones in this sample may be carry-over from other donors' samples. The specimen sequenced was CD8+ T cells from PBMCs. The CDR3 reads CASSARDRSGPSYEQYF. The CDR3 DNA follows: TGTGCCAGTAGTGCCCGGGACAGGTCGGGACCATCCTACGAGCAGTACTTC.